This TCR beta chain is from a study of TIL therapy for anti-PD-1-resistant metastatic lung cancer. Time point here: pre-treatment sample, taken before nivolumab and TIL therapy. Tumor tissue came from excised metastases, mostly pleural nodules or supraclavicular lymph nodes. Progressing patients received lymphodepletion, expanded TIL infusion and IL-2. The libraries were made with immunoSEQ v3. Libraries were sequenced to 2 million to 2.5 million read pairs (survey) or roughly 4.5-6 million (deep). Libraries were prepared by immunoSEQ multiplex PCR; TCRdb keeps only in-frame clonotypes and omits some of them. The data contain more than 20,000 clones, less than 65% of them singletons. Findings of the study overall: This highly selected cohort may not generalize to typical lung cancer patients.

Worth noting for this clone: Its antigen is not known.

The source of this sequence is a woman aged 30-79 years with non-small cell lung cancer. The sample consisted of tumor tissue, taken at baseline.

In DNA, the CDR3 is TGTGCCAGCTCGGTCCGCCGGGGGGACGAGCAGTACTTC. This translates into CASSVRRGDEQYF. The chain combines TRBV6-6 with TRBJ2-7; 7 bases line up with TRBD2. Germline CDR1 and CDR2: MNHNY and SVGAGI (reference sequence). The CDR3 spans 13 residues. V trimming: 8 bases; J trimming: 5 bases; junction bases outside the gene matches: 9.